This TCR beta chain appears in the sequencing data of a study of T cell responses to AZD1222 COVID-19 vaccine. Here immunoSEQ multiplex PCR was the method, and the copy in TCRdb shows in-frame clones only, minus some. The sample contains some 79,000 clones, around 81% of which appear only once. The CDR3 loop spans 16 amino acids. V dropped 4 bases and J dropped 6 bases, with 17 bases sitting between them. Germline CDR1 reads SGHRS; CDR2 reads YFSETQ. The sample in question was peripheral blood, obtained 28 days after the second AZD1222 dose. The V call is TRBV5-1, the J call TRBJ1-6; tentatively, D is TRBD1 (6 bases). The TCR was taken from an adult who received the AZD1222 COVID-19 vaccine. CDR3 nucleotides: TGCGCCAGCAGCCCGGAACAGGGAACACCTAATTCACCCCTCCACTTT. Amino acids: CASSPEQGTPNSPLHF.